These T cell receptor beta chains were read from a single sample in a study of cytomegalovirus exposure and HLA in healthy donors. Measured with immunoSEQ multiplex PCR; TCRdb has only the in-frame clones, and not every one. Of about 160,000 clones listed, approximately 80% are singletons. Sequenced sample: PBMCs. The receptors come from a man aged 50-59 years in good health and CMV-seropositive. The CDR3 runs from the conserved cysteine through the conserved F or W.

v_gene | CDR3aa
TRBV10-3 | CAIKSDRSNEKLFF
TRBV19 | CASTPAGGLYHYGYTF
TRBV29-1 | CSRRGSGGPLGQYF
TRBV7-8 | CASSGRTGGLYGYTF
TRBV14 | CASSQDRQARQYGYTF
TRBV7-9 | CASIATSTDTQYF
TRBV15 | CATSDRDRGSEAFF
TRBV5-1 | CASSPDRANQETQYF
TRBV6-5 | CASSPIQENYGYTF
TRBV6-5 | CASRRRDRGYAELFF
TRBV2 | CASSRAGQGNDGANVLTF
TRBV5-1 | CASSRTSLSTDTQYF
TRBV27 | CASSRDRLNTEAFF
TRBV13 | CASSPDRGYNEQFF
TRBV4-2 | CASSQDSGGVGYNEQFF
TRBV7-3 | CASSLAGGFGETQYF
TRBV29-1 | CSAGQGSLKAFF
TRBV6-1 | CASSGGSTGARPADTQYF
TRBV5-1 | CASSSNYEQYF
TRBV19 | CASRYTGAFREKLFF
TRBV11-2 | CASGGTDYGYTF
TRBV6-6 | CASTSRQINQPQHF
TRBV27 | CASSPGVGRETQYF
TRBV7-9 | CASTTGQQPQHF
TRBV18 | CASSPGLAETQYF
TRBV5-1 | CASSLGGGRLATEAFF
TRBV4-2 | CASSQGGDPTDTQYF
TRBV4-1 | CASSQGDTSSETQYF
TRBV5-1 | CASSLVGGENGELFF
TRBV6-5 | CASSLSRGQPQHF
TRBV19 | CASSIEGLSNQPQHF
TRBV9 | CASSPGSGNEQFF
TRBV6-5 | CASSPGLAGIYEQYF
TRBV19 | CASIKGGTDQPQHF
TRBV5-1 | CASSLAGGVSYNEQFF
TRBV19 | CASSTGILYNEQFF
TRBV21-1 | CASSKDRRGLPLIYNSPLHF
TRBV29-1 | CSASFGAQETQYF
TRBV7-8 | CASSRLAGRTDTQYF
TRBV5-1 | CASSPRTSGSYEQYF
TRBV19 | CASTITGVGYTF
TRBV5-5 | CASSLSLSGRGTGELFF